What follows are 26 T cell receptor beta chains derived from one specimen sequenced in a study of blood T cell repertoires in COVID-19. Here immunoSEQ multiplex PCR was the method, and the copy in TCRdb shows in-frame clones only, minus some. This sample has approximately 240,000 clones; around four fifths occur once, and the top ten carry about 4%. What was sequenced was peripheral blood. The receptor source for this set is a woman aged 40 to 50 with active or convalescent COVID-19.

J is TRBJ2-5 and V is TRBV6-5; 8 positions agree with TRBD2. V shed 6 bases and J 1 base; nucleotides not matched to a gene: 7. This CDR3 contains 15 residues. CDR1 and CDR2 (germline): MNHEY, SVGAGI. Here the CDR3 DNA reads TGTGCCAGCAGCACAGGCGGGGGGCCCCAAGAGACCCAGTACTTC. Translated, it gives CASSTGGGPQETQYF.

The chain recombines TRBV5-1 with TRBJ1-1; D remains ambiguous. The germline V gene has CDR1 SGHRS and CDR2 YFSETQ. V was trimmed by 0 bases and J by 5 bases, leaving 14 bases between them. The CDR3 consists of 15 residues. For the CDR3, the DNA is TGCGCCAGCAGCTTGGTAGTGCAGTCGGGAACTGAAGCTTTCTTT. Protein: CASSLVVQSGTEAFF. Filled out from reference TRBV5-1 and TRBJ1-1, the complete variable domain reads KAGVTQTPRYLIKTRGQQVTLSCSPISGHRSVSWYQQTPGQGLQFLFEYFSETQRNKGNFPGRFSGRQFSNSRSEMNVSTLELGDSALYLCASSLVVQSGTEAFFGQGTRLTVV.

This sequence joins TRBV10-1 and TRBJ2-7; D might be TRBD2 (5 bases). The ends were cut back, 3 bases at V and 6 bases at J, with 18 bases in the middle. The CDR3 contains 15 residues. Germline V gene data show CDR1 as WNHNN and CDR2 as SYGVQD (reference sequence). The CDR3 sequence is CASSEADGVWGEQYF. The CDR3 DNA reads TGCGCCAGCAGTGAAGCGGACGGTGTGTGGGGCGAGCAGTACTTC.

V gene TRBV7-9 combines with J gene TRBJ1-3; TRBD1 aligns across 8 bases. This CDR3 contains 17 residues. With V trimmed by 5 bases and J by 3 bases, 12 bases remained unmatched. Per germline, CDR1 SEHNR and CDR2 FQNEAQ (reference sequence). The CDR3 spells CASSPPGTGVFGNTIYF. Written as DNA, the CDR3 is TGTGCCAGCAGCCCCCCCGGGACAGGAGTTTTTGGAAACACCATATATTTT.

V gene TRBV5-5 combines with J gene TRBJ1-5, with D uncertain. The germline gives CDR1 SGHKS, CDR2 YYEKEE (reference sequence). V was clipped by 1 base and J by 2 bases, with 10 bases between them. The CDR3 sequence is 15 residues long. The CDR3 reads CASSLSPTRNQPQHF. The DNA for the CDR3 is TGTGCCAGCAGCTTGAGCCCTACCCGCAATCAGCCCCAGCATTTT. Combining the CDR3 with reference TRBV5-5 and TRBJ1-5 gives the whole variable domain DAGVTQSPTHLIKTRGQQVTLRCSPISGHKSVSWYQQVLGQGPQFIFQYYEKEERGRGNFPDRFSARQFPNYSSELNVNALLLGDSALYLCASSLSPTRNQPQHFGDGTRLSIL.

The CDR3: CASSPDREKLFF. CDR3 in DNA: TGTGCCAGCAGCCCCGACAGGGAAAAACTGTTTTTT. The chain uses TRBV12-3 or TRBV12-4 and TRBJ1-4; a weak D match, TRBD1 (6 bases). CDR3 length: 12 residues. V was cut by 6 bases and J by 8 bases, with 10 bases left in between.

This clone appeared many times. V usage is TRBV10-3 and J usage is TRBJ1-2; 7 bases agree with TRBD1. V dropped 0 bases and J dropped 4; count of bases not matched to a gene: 8. The CDR3 is 16 amino acids. Germline lookup yields CDR1 ENHRY and CDR2 SYGVKD. The CDR3 DNA is TGTGCCATCAGTGAGTCGGGAGGTCAGGGGGGCTATGGCTACACCTTC. The encoded protein is CAISESGGQGGYGYTF.

In this sample, this clone turned up a few times. The gene calls are TRBV7-3 and TRBJ1-1, with D possibly TRBD1 on 5 matching bases. V lost 1 base and J lost 1, with 13 bases in between. Germline-derived CDR1 and CDR2 are SGHTA and FQGTGA. The CDR3 is 16 amino acids. The CDR3 DNA is TGTGCCAGCAGCTTAAGAGGCGCAGGGAAGAACACTGAAGCTTTCTTT. This translates into CASSLRGAGKNTEAFF.

The chain couples TRBV4-1 to TRBJ1-4; TRBD1 matches at 9 bases. CDR1 and CDR2 from the germline V gene are MGHRA and YSYEKL. This CDR3 is built from 16 residues. V dropped 2 bases and J dropped 8; count of bases not matched to a gene: 9. DNA for the CDR3: TGCGCCAGCAGCCAACATTCCGGGACAGGGAACGAAAAACTGTTTTTT. Translating it yields CASSQHSGTGNEKLFF.

V is TRBV2 and J is TRBJ2-1, with 9 bases fitting TRBD2. Germline CDR1 is SNHLY and CDR2 is FYNNEI. The CDR3 spans 21 residues. V gave up 4 bases and J gave up 2 bases; unmatched junction bases: 21. CDR3 sequence reads: CASSVPLGAGGSTETYNEQFF. The CDR3 nucleotides read TGTGCCAGCAGTGTCCCCCTGGGAGCGGGGGGATCGACCGAGACCTACAATGAGCAGTTCTTC.

The rearrangement links TRBV18 to TRBJ1-1; 10 bases are shared with TRBD1. The germline V gene encodes CDR1 KGHSH and CDR2 LQKENI. This CDR3 spans 15 amino acids. J lost 2 bases, V lost 6 bases, and 6 bases had no gene match. CDR3 DNA sequence: TGTGCCAGCTCGGACCGGGACAGGGGTAACACTGAAGCTTTCTTT. Amino acid sequence: CASSDRDRGNTEAFF.

The chain combines TRBV18 with TRBJ1-4; 7 bases fit TRBD1. V gave up 4 bases and J gave up 3 bases; unmatched junction bases: 8. The length of the CDR3 is 16 residues. Looked up from germline, CDR1 is KGHSH and CDR2 is LQKENI. The CDR3 nucleotides read TGTGCCAGCTCACGCCAAAACAGGGGATCTAATGAAAAACTGTTTTTT. This codes for CASSRQNRGSNEKLFF.

The chain is built from TRBV12-5 and TRBJ2-7; a possible D gene is TRBD2 (5 bases). The V gene's germline CDR1 is LGHNT and CDR2 FRNRAP. This CDR3 has 13 residues. V shed 1 base and J shed 3 bases, with 7 bases lying between them. CDR3 protein: CASGLGGGYEQYF. The CDR3 nucleotides read TGTGCTAGTGGTTTGGGCGGAGGCTACGAGCAGTACTTC.

This clone was seen a few times. V and J are TRBV24-1 and TRBJ2-2, with D unclear. Trimming left V 1 base short and J 3 bases short, with 5 bases between. CDR1 is KGHDR, CDR2 SFDVKD, per germline. The CDR3 sequence is 14 residues long. The CDR3 loop is CATSDFPDTGELFF. The CDR3 region has the DNA TGTGCCACCAGTGATTTCCCAGACACCGGGGAGCTGTTTTTT.

The chain couples TRBV2 to TRBJ1-3, with D perhaps TRBD1 (6 bases). V gave up 7 bases and J gave up 0 bases, with 13 bases separating them. The CDR3 sequence is 15 residues long. Germline V gene sequence: CDR1 SNHLY, CDR2 FYNNEI. CDR3 in amino acids: CASMTGTFSGNTIYF. The CDR3 DNA follows: TGTGCCAGCATGACAGGTACCTTCTCTGGAAACACCATATATTTT.

The rearrangement links TRBV9 to TRBJ2-2; D not resolved. This CDR3 is built from 16 residues. Trimming shortened V by 1 base and J by 0 bases, and 10 bases separated the two germline ends. Germline assignment: CDR1 SGDLS and CDR2 YYNGEE. In nucleotides, the CDR3 is TGTGCCAGCAGCGTAACAACAGACACGAACACCGGGGAGCTGTTTTTT. It yields the protein CASSVTTDTNTGELFF.

The chain carries TRBV3-1 (or the pseudogene TRBV3-2) and TRBJ1-1, with a tentative D call TRBD1 (6 bases). The CDR3 is made up of 14 amino acids. V was pared by 6 bases and J by 0 bases, with 11 bases between. The germline V gene has CDR1 LGHDT and CDR2 YNNKEL (reference sequence). The CDR3 region is CASRPGQLNTEAFF. Here the CDR3 DNA reads TGTGCCAGCAGACCCGGACAGTTGAACACTGAAGCTTTCTTT.

The genes are TRBV30 and TRBJ1-5; D is undetermined. The CDR3 spans 14 residues. Trimming removed 2 bases from V and 0 bases from J, with 8 bases in between. Germline V CDR1 and CDR2: GTSNPN, SVGIG (reference sequence). CDR3 nucleotide sequence: TGTGCCTGGAGTAGGGAGGTTAGCAATCAGCCCCAGCATTTT. Protein: CAWSREVSNQPQHF.

V is TRBV5-5 and J is TRBJ1-6, with D possibly TRBD1 on 5 matching bases. The CDR3 runs to 14 residues. The germline gives CDR1 SGHKS, CDR2 YYEKEE (reference sequence). The V end was cut by 2 bases, the J end by 5 bases, with 8 bases between. The CDR3 loop reads CASSLDSDNSPLHF. In DNA, the CDR3 is TGTGCCAGCAGCTTAGACAGTGATAATTCACCCCTCCACTTT.

The chain combines TRBV5-5 with TRBJ1-1; weak D call: TRBD1 (6 bases). The V gene lost 2 bases and the J gene lost 1 base, with 9 bases spanning the gap. Germline assignment: CDR1 SGHKS and CDR2 YYEKEE (reference sequence). The CDR3 length is 14 residues. CDR3 amino acids: CASSLQQGNTEAFF. The CDR3 bases are TGTGCCAGCAGCTTACAACAGGGGAACACTGAAGCTTTCTTT. The full variable domain, completed using reference TRBV5-5 and TRBJ1-1, is DAGVTQSPTHLIKTRGQQVTLRCSPISGHKSVSWYQQVLGQGPQFIFQYYEKEERGRGNFPDRFSARQFPNYSSELNVNALLLGDSALYLCASSLQQGNTEAFFGQGTRLTVV.

Here the CDR3 reads CASSQPYRAISGGELFF. For the CDR3, the DNA is TGTGCCAGCAGCCAACCTTACCGGGCCATAAGCGGCGGGGAGCTGTTTTTT. V and J are TRBV7-6 and TRBJ2-2; maybe TRBD2 (5 bases). With 5 bases removed from V and 7 bases from J, the gap between germline ends came to 23 bases. The V gene's germline CDR1 is SGHVS and CDR2 FNYEAQ. The CDR3 is 17 amino acids.

The chain combines TRBV7-7 with TRBJ2-7, with D possibly being TRBD1 (5 bases). Germline assignment: CDR1 SSHAT and CDR2 FNYEAQ (reference sequence). This CDR3 region has 13 residues. V lost 2 bases to trimming and J lost 6 bases, with 11 bases between them. CDR3 sequence reads: CASSLRYDSEQYF. CDR3 DNA sequence: TGTGCCAGCAGCTTAAGGTACGACAGCGAGCAGTACTTC.

This rearrangement joins TRBV7-2 to TRBJ2-5; TRBD1 is a possible D gene (5 bases). The V gene's germline CDR1 is SGHTA and CDR2 FQGNSA. The germline V and J ends were trimmed by 3 bases and 4 bases, with 18 bases remaining between them. CDR3 length equals 16 residues. CDR3 residues: CASSLWMGRSGETQYF. The CDR3 coding sequence is TGTGCCAGCAGCTTGTGGATGGGGCGCAGTGGAGAGACCCAGTACTTC.

This chain joins TRBV7-9 and TRBJ1-1; TRBD1 matches at 7 bases. This CDR3 spans 14 amino acids. Germline V gene sequence: CDR1 SEHNR, CDR2 FQNEAQ (reference sequence). The junction had 4 bases not matched to a gene; V was cut back by 1 base and J by 5 bases. CDR3 DNA: TGTGCCAGCAGCTTAGGGCAGGGGGAAACTGAAGCTTTCTTT. Its translation: CASSLGQGETEAFF. Full variable domain (rest looked up from reference TRBV7-9 and TRBJ1-1): DTGVSQNPRHKITKRGQNVTFRCDPISEHNRLYWYRQTLGQGPEFLTYFQNEAQLEKSRLLSDRFSAERPKGSFSTLEIQRTEQGDSAMYLCASSLGQGETEAFFGQGTRLTVV.

The genes are TRBV2 and TRBJ2-6; D remains ambiguous. The germline V gene has CDR1 SNHLY and CDR2 FYNNEI. V lost 4 bases and J lost 4, with 5 bases in between. The CDR3 is 13 residues long. The CDR3 protein is CASSVSGANVLTF. For the CDR3, the DNA is TGTGCCAGCAGTGTGTCGGGGGCCAACGTCCTGACTTTC. Drawing the rest from reference TRBV2 and TRBJ2-6, the complete variable domain is EPEVTQTPSHQVTQMGQEVILRCVPISNHLYFYWYRQILGQKVEFLVSFYNNEISEKSEIFDDQFSVERPDGSNFTLKIRSTKLEDSAMYFCASSVSGANVLTFGAGSRLTVL.

The chain is built from TRBV6-5 and TRBJ1-1, with D possibly TRBD1 on 5 matching bases. V shed 7 bases and J shed 0 bases, with 9 bases lying between them. The CDR3 sequence is 13 residues long. The germline V gene has CDR1 MNHEY and CDR2 SVGAGI. In DNA, the CDR3 is TGTGCCAGCAAAAAGGGGATGAACACTGAAGCTTTCTTT. Translation: CASKKGMNTEAFF.